Detailed here is one TCR beta chain. Antigen unknown. The CDR3 contains 12 residues. With 2 bases removed from V and 3 bases from J, the gap between germline ends came to 2 bases. The germline V gene has CDR1 MNHEY and CDR2 SVGEGT. TCRdb reanalysed the 5' RACE reads using MiXCR and keeps one entry per CDR3 protein. The sample shows nearly 5,500 distinct CDR3 sequences, around 51% of them seen only once. Points from the study as a whole: Greatest tumor Treg TCR overlap was with tumor naive CD4+ cells.

J is TRBJ2-1 and V is TRBV6-2 or TRBV6-3; D remains unclear. The clonotype comes from a female donor with breast cancer. The sample comprised memory CD4+ T cells sorted from blood. Specified subset: memory CD4+ T cells, CD4+CD45RO+CD25-. CDR3 in amino acids: CASSYGYNEQFF. The CDR3 nucleotides are TGTGCCAGCAGTTACGGCTACAATGAGCAGTTCTTC.